This T cell receptor beta chain was sequenced for a study of cytomegalovirus exposure and HLA in healthy donors. The PCR used 60 Vbeta and 13 Jbeta primers. Only in-frame clones appear in the TCRdb table, and some are missing; sequencing was by immunoSEQ multiplex PCR. This table holds approximately 74,000 clones, less than 75% found once. This clone was seen a handful of times. The receptor was derived from a young man in good health and CMV-seropositive. Material for sequencing was PBMCs.

The CDR3 DNA reads as TGTGCCAGCAGCGTAGCGGGTGGACCACTCAGCTCCTACGAGCAGTACTTC. Encoded protein: CASSVAGGPLSSYEQYF. The chain carries TRBV7-3 and TRBJ2-7, with 7 bases aligning to TRBD2. Losses at the gene ends were 5 bases for V and 0 bases for J; bases not matched to a gene: 13. Germline V gives CDR1 SGHTA, CDR2 FQGTGA. The CDR3 sequence is 17 residues long. The variable domain in full, completed from reference TRBV7-3 and TRBJ2-7, reads GAGVSQTPSNKVTEKGKYVELRCDPISGHTALYWYRQSLGQGPEFLIYFQGTGAADDSGLPNDRFFAVRPEGSVSTLKIQRTERGDSAVYLCASSVAGGPLSSYEQYFGPGTRLTVT.